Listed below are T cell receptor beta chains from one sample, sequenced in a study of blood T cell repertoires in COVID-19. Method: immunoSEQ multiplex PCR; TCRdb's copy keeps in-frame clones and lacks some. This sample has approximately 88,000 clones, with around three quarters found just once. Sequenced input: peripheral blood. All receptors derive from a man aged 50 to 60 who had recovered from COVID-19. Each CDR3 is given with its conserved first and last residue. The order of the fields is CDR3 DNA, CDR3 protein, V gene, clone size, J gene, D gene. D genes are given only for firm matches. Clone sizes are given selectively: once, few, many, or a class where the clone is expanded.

CDR3nt: TGCGCCAGCAGCTTTCAGGGGGGCCAAGAGACCCAGTACTTC
CDR3aa: CASSFQGGQETQYF
v_gene: TRBV5-1
abundance: NA
j_gene: TRBJ2-5
d_gene: NA

CDR3nt: TGTGCCAGCAGCCCTGACAGGGCCACTGAAGCTTTCTTT
CDR3aa: CASSPDRATEAFF
v_gene: TRBV12-3/TRBV12-4
abundance: NA
j_gene: TRBJ1-1
d_gene: TRBD1

CDR3nt: TGTGCCAGCAGTGACACAGCAGGGATCACCGGGGAGCTGTTTTTT
CDR3aa: CASSDTAGITGELFF
v_gene: TRBV6-4
abundance: NA
j_gene: TRBJ2-2
d_gene: NA

CDR3nt: TGTGCCAGCAGGGTGGGACAGACGAACACTGAAGCTTTCTTT
CDR3aa: CASRVGQTNTEAFF
v_gene: TRBV7-8
abundance: NA
j_gene: TRBJ1-1
d_gene: TRBD1

CDR3nt: TGTGCCAGCAGCTTAGTGGGCAGGGGAAGCACAGATACGCAGTATTTT
CDR3aa: CASSLVGRGSTDTQYF
v_gene: TRBV11-2
abundance: NA
j_gene: TRBJ2-3
d_gene: NA

CDR3nt: TGTGCCAGCAGTTTTAATAATCGCTACACCTTC
CDR3aa: CASSFNNRYTF
v_gene: TRBV12-3/TRBV12-4
abundance: NA
j_gene: TRBJ1-2
d_gene: NA

CDR3nt: TGCGCCAGCAGGTCGGAAGCGGAGACCCAGTACTTC
CDR3aa: CASRSEAETQYF
v_gene: TRBV5-1
abundance: NA
j_gene: TRBJ2-5
d_gene: NA

CDR3nt: TGTGCCAGCACCCCCGCGGGAGTTACTGGGGCCAACGTCCTGACTTTC
CDR3aa: CASTPAGVTGANVLTF
v_gene: TRBV7-7
abundance: NA
j_gene: TRBJ2-6
d_gene: TRBD2

CDR3nt: TGTGCCAGCAGCCGTGGGACAGGGGCTGGAAACACCATATATTTT
CDR3aa: CASSRGTGAGNTIYF
v_gene: TRBV7-3
abundance: NA
j_gene: TRBJ1-3
d_gene: TRBD1

CDR3nt: TGTGCTACTGGGCGGGGGGGTTCGGATACGCAGTATTTT
CDR3aa: CATGRGGSDTQYF
v_gene: TRBV12-5
abundance: NA
j_gene: TRBJ2-3
d_gene: TRBD2

CDR3nt: TGTGCCAGCAGTGCACACCTCGGGGTGAACACTGAAGCTTTCTTT
CDR3aa: CASSAHLGVNTEAFF
v_gene: TRBV28
abundance: NA
j_gene: TRBJ1-1
d_gene: NA

CDR3nt: TGTGCCAGCAGCTCCGAGCGGGCCTTCACCGGGGAGCTGTTTTTT
CDR3aa: CASSSERAFTGELFF
v_gene: TRBV5-4
abundance: NA
j_gene: TRBJ2-2
d_gene: NA

CDR3nt: TGTGCCAGCAGCCCGCTGACAGGGAATCAGCCCCAGCATTTT
CDR3aa: CASSPLTGNQPQHF
v_gene: TRBV7-8
abundance: NA
j_gene: TRBJ1-5
d_gene: TRBD1

CDR3nt: TGTGCCAGCAGCAAAGACAGGGTAAGCCCCTACGAGCAGTACTTC
CDR3aa: CASSKDRVSPYEQYF
v_gene: TRBV21-1
abundance: NA
j_gene: TRBJ2-7
d_gene: NA

CDR3nt: TGTGCCTGGAGTGGGGGAGGGTCCTACAATGAGCAGTTCTTC
CDR3aa: CAWSGGGSYNEQFF
v_gene: TRBV30
abundance: NA
j_gene: TRBJ2-1
d_gene: TRBD2

CDR3nt: TGTGCCAGCAGTAATACAAGGGGAGCTTTCTTT
CDR3aa: CASSNTRGAFF
v_gene: TRBV6-2/TRBV6-3
abundance: NA
j_gene: TRBJ1-1
d_gene: NA

CDR3nt: TGTGCCACCAGCAGAGTGACAGGGAGTAATTCACCCCTCCACTTT
CDR3aa: CATSRVTGSNSPLHF
v_gene: TRBV15
abundance: NA
j_gene: TRBJ1-6
d_gene: TRBD1

CDR3nt: TGTGCCAGCAGTTTCCTCACAGGGGTCCCGGGGAATGAGCAGTTCTTC
CDR3aa: CASSFLTGVPGNEQFF
v_gene: TRBV27
abundance: NA
j_gene: TRBJ2-1
d_gene: TRBD1

CDR3nt: TGTGCCAGCAGCCCCTCCGGGACAGTGGGGGAGACCCAGTACTTC
CDR3aa: CASSPSGTVGETQYF
v_gene: TRBV9
abundance: NA
j_gene: TRBJ2-5
d_gene: TRBD1

CDR3nt: TGTGCCAGCAGCTTACTTCAGGGAAGGAACTATGGCTACACCTTC
CDR3aa: CASSLLQGRNYGYTF
v_gene: TRBV7-2
abundance: NA
j_gene: TRBJ1-2
d_gene: NA

CDR3nt: TGTGCCAGCAGCCGAGGAAACTACGAGCAGTACTTC
CDR3aa: CASSRGNYEQYF
v_gene: TRBV5-4
abundance: NA
j_gene: TRBJ2-7
d_gene: NA

CDR3nt: TGTGCCGCGAGCGACAGGACAAAGCAGTACTTC
CDR3aa: CAASDRTKQYF
v_gene: TRBV28
abundance: once
j_gene: TRBJ2-7
d_gene: NA

CDR3nt: TGTGCCAGCAGCTTAGCGGGCTATCAGCCCCAGCATTTT
CDR3aa: CASSLAGYQPQHF
v_gene: TRBV7-2
abundance: once
j_gene: TRBJ1-5
d_gene: NA

CDR3nt: TGTGCCAGCGCCCAGGACAGTGCACACAATAATTCACCCCTCCACTTT
CDR3aa: CASAQDSAHNNSPLHF
v_gene: TRBV2
abundance: NA
j_gene: TRBJ1-6
d_gene: NA

CDR3nt: TGTGCCAGCAGAAACAAGGTAGCTACACAATTCACTGAAGCTTTCTTT
CDR3aa: CASRNKVATQFTEAFF
v_gene: TRBV21-1
abundance: NA
j_gene: TRBJ1-1
d_gene: NA

CDR3nt: TGCGCCAGCAGCGCTCGGGGACACTACGAGCAGTACTTC
CDR3aa: CASSARGHYEQYF
v_gene: TRBV5-1
abundance: NA
j_gene: TRBJ2-7
d_gene: NA

CDR3nt: TGTGCCAGCAGCTATTTAGGACAGTTCCGTGATACGCAGTATTTT
CDR3aa: CASSYLGQFRDTQYF
v_gene: TRBV7-9
abundance: NA
j_gene: TRBJ2-3
d_gene: NA

CDR3nt: TGTGCCAGGGAGACAGGGGGCGATGGCTACACCTTC
CDR3aa: CARETGGDGYTF
v_gene: TRBV2
abundance: NA
j_gene: TRBJ1-2
d_gene: TRBD1

CDR3nt: TGTGCCAGCAGCCCACAGGGGGCGAACACTGAAGCTTTCTTT
CDR3aa: CASSPQGANTEAFF
v_gene: TRBV14
abundance: few
j_gene: TRBJ1-1
d_gene: TRBD1

CDR3nt: TGCAGCGTTGAGGGGGCTTCTGGAAACACCATATATTTT
CDR3aa: CSVEGASGNTIYF
v_gene: TRBV29-1
abundance: NA
j_gene: TRBJ1-3
d_gene: NA

CDR3nt: TGCAGCGTGGGACAGGGGGTCAATGAGCAGTTCTTC
CDR3aa: CSVGQGVNEQFF
v_gene: TRBV29-1
abundance: NA
j_gene: TRBJ2-1
d_gene: TRBD1